This is a list of T cell receptor beta chains from one sample in a study of CD8 T cells in Susac syndrome. TCRdb itself ran the immunoSEQ multiplex PCR reads through MiXCR, one entry per CDR3 protein. The data contain 120,000 or so distinct CDR3 sequences, 90% to 95% of them seen just once; the ten biggest clones take up 0.25% to 0.3%. The sample consisted of CD8+ T cells from PBMCs. The receptors were gathered from a human donor with Susac syndrome. Each CDR3 is given with its conserved first and last residue. D genes are given only for firm matches. Rows give clone size only sometimes, using once, few, many, or a class for an expanded clone.

TRBD1	NA	TRBV6-1	TRBJ1-2	CASAPGQIAMNYGYTF	TGTGCCAGTGCTCCGGGACAGATAGCTATGAACTATGGCTACACCTTC
NA	NA	TRBV6-5	TRBJ1-6	CASSYGGDDSPLHF	TGTGCCAGCAGTTACGGGGGTGACGATTCACCCCTCCACTTT
NA	NA	TRBV5-1	TRBJ2-1	CASSLLPYNEQFF	TGCGCCAGCAGCTTGTTGCCGTACAATGAGCAGTTCTTC
TRBD1	NA	TRBV7-8	TRBJ1-2	CASSTDRGANYGYTF	TGTGCCAGCAGCACAGACAGGGGCGCTAACTATGGCTACACCTTC
TRBD2	NA	TRBV27	TRBJ2-2	CASSYTGGAGELFF	TGTGCCAGCAGTTACACGGGGGGGGCCGGGGAGCTGTTTTTT
TRBD1	NA	TRBV27	TRBJ2-7	CATSGTGAYEQYF	TGTGCCACCTCCGGGACAGGGGCGTACGAGCAGTACTTC
NA	NA	TRBV21-1	TRBJ2-5	CASSNQSRGREETQYF	TGTGCCAGCAGCAATCAGTCCCGTGGACGGGAGGAGACCCAGTACTTC
NA	NA	TRBV11-2	TRBJ1-1	CASSLVPATGPFGEAFF	TGTGCCAGCAGCTTAGTACCAGCGACAGGCCCGTTTGGGGAAGCTTTCTTT
TRBD1	NA	TRBV29-1	TRBJ1-2	CSVGNFDSRDRTRGSVYGYTF	TGCAGCGTCGGAAACTTTGACTCCCGGGACAGGACTCGGGGATCGGTCTATGGCTACACCTTC
TRBD1	NA	TRBV15	TRBJ2-7	CATSTGTGYYEQYF	TGTGCCACCAGCACCGGGACAGGTTACTACGAGCAGTACTTC
NA	NA	TRBV2	TRBJ1-1	CASHGLARLNTEAFF	TGTGCCAGCCACGGGCTCGCGCGGTTAAACACTGAAGCTTTCTTT
TRBD2	NA	TRBV7-2	TRBJ2-1	CASSSRGGNYNEQFF	TGTGCCAGCAGCTCTCGGGGGGGCAACTACAATGAGCAGTTCTTC
TRBD1	once	TRBV29-1	TRBJ2-7	CSVIDRGGEQYF	TGCAGCGTGATAGACAGGGGTGGCGAGCAGTACTTC
TRBD1	NA	TRBV6-2/TRBV6-3	TRBJ2-7	CASTGQVDEQYF	TGTGCCAGCACCGGACAGGTCGACGAGCAGTACTTC
NA	NA	TRBV29-1	TRBJ1-1	CSAKGGTEAFF	TGCAGCGCCAAGGGTGGCACTGAAGCTTTCTTT
NA	once	TRBV19	TRBJ2-7	CASSSRTQGYEQYF	TGTGCCAGTAGTTCCCGGACCCAGGGCTACGAGCAGTACTTC